This T cell receptor beta chain was sequenced during a study of glioma-infiltrating T cells. Regarding the study as a whole: CDR3 overlap between tissue and blood was very small. Non-neoplastic patients had below-expected tissue-blood divergence, while all gliomas exceeded expectation.

This clonotype occurred many times. The target antigen is unknown. TCR alpha and beta CDR3 regions were amplified from RNA using iRepertoire nested multiplex PCR. For one-step reverse transcription and amplification, roughly 95-400 ng of tissue mRNA or PBMC total RNA was used. TCRdb reprocessed the multiplex PCR reads with MiXCR, giving one entry per CDR3 protein. Found here are tens of thousands of distinct CDR3 sequences, around 37% of them singletons; the top ten hold 30% to 40%. This clonotype was sampled from a human donor with low-grade glioma or glioblastoma, undergoing nonglioma brain surgery, or in good health (not recorded which). Sequenced input: glioma tissue, nonneoplastic brain tissue, or PBMCs (not recorded which).

In DNA form, the CDR3 reads TGTGCCAGCAGCCCCAGACCAGATCCTGGAAACACCATATATTTT. Its translation: CASSPRPDPGNTIYF. V and J are TRBV7-2 and TRBJ1-3; D is ambiguous. V lost 5 bases, J lost 2 bases, and 13 bases lay in between. The CDR3 contains 15 residues. CDR1 and CDR2 (germline): SGHTA, FQGNSA.